This T cell receptor (beta chain) was documented in a study of blood T cell repertoires in COVID-19. Looking at the study overall: Researchers got acute and convalescent COVID-19 samples from the United States, Italy and Spain. T cells, B-cell-depleted T cells, or PBMCs supplied cDNA or gDNA.

Germline V lookup: CDR1 MNHEY, CDR2 SMNVEV (reference sequence). The CDR3 contains 15 residues. V gave up 5 bases and J gave up 7 bases; unmatched junction bases: 6. Methods used by the authors: Scientists estimated how many nucleated cells there were by amplifying reference gene primers. Only in-frame clones appear in the TCRdb table, and some are missing; sequencing was by immunoSEQ multiplex PCR. Clone size and V and J calls were adopted from that table, with D and trimming inferred from the DNA. The sample has about 140,000 clones, 80% to 90% seen once. This TCR derives from a woman aged 60 to 75 with active COVID-19. The chain links TRBV27 to TRBJ2-4; 12 positions match TRBD2. Input material: peripheral blood. The DNA for the CDR3 is TGTGCCAGCAGTGGACGACTAGCGGGAGTGAACATTCAGTACTTC. Its protein product is CASSGRLAGVNIQYF.